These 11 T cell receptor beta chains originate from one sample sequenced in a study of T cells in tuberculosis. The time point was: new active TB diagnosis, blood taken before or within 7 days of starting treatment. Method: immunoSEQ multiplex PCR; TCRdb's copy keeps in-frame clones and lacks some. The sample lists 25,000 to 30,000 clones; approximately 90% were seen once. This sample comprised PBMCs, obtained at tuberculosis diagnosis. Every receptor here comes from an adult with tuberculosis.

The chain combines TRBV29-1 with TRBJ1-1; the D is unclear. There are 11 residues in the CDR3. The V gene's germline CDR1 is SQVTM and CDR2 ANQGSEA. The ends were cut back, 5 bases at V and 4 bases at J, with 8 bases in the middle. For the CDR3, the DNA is TGCAGCGTTATACTTGGCACTGAAGCTTTCTTT. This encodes CSVILGTEAFF.

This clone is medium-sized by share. This chain's CDR3 is CASSLVGANTDTQYF. The CDR3 coding sequence is TGCGCCAGCAGCTTGGTCGGTGCGAACACAGATACGCAGTATTTT. The V and J genes are TRBV5-1 and TRBJ2-3; no reliable D call. V was cut by 0 bases and J by 2 bases, with 10 bases left in between. Germline CDR1 reads SGHRS; CDR2 reads YFSETQ. The CDR3 runs 15 residues.

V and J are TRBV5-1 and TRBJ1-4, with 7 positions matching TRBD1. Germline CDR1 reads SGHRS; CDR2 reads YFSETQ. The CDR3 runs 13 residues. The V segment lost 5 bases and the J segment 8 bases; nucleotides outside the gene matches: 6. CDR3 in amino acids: CASRPGTAEKLFF. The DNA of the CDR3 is TGCGCCAGCAGACCCGGGACAGCAGAAAAACTGTTTTTT.

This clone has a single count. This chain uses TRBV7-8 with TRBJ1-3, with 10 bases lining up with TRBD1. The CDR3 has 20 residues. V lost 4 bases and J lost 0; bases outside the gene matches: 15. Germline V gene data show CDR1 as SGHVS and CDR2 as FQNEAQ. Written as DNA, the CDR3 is TGTGCCAGCAGCTCCTCCCGCTGGACAGGGGGTAGGGGCTCTGGAAACACCATATATTTT. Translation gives CASSSSRWTGGRGSGNTIYF. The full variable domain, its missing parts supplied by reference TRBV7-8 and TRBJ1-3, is GAGVSQSPRYKVAKRGQDVALRCDPISGHVSLFWYQQALGQGPEFLTYFQNEAQLDKSGLPSDRFFAERPEGSVSTLKIQRTQQEDSAVYLCASSSSRWTGGRGSGNTIYFGEGSWLTVV.

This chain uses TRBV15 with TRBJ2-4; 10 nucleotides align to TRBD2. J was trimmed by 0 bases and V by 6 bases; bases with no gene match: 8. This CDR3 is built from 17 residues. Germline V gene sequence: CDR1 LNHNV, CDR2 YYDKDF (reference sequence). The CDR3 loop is CATRVSGLAVAKNIQYF. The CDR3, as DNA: TGTGCCACCAGGGTCTCCGGACTAGCGGTAGCCAAAAACATTCAGTACTTC.

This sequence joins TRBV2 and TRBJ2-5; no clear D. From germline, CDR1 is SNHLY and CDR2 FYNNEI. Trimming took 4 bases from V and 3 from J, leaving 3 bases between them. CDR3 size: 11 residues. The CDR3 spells CASSGEETQYF. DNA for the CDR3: TGTGCCAGCAGTGGCGAAGAGACCCAGTACTTC.

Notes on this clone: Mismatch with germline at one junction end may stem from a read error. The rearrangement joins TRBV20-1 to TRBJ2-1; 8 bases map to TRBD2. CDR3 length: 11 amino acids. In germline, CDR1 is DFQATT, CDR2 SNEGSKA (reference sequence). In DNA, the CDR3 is TGCAGTGCCTTCACGGGAGGGGTGCAGGTCTTC. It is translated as CSAFTGGVQVF.

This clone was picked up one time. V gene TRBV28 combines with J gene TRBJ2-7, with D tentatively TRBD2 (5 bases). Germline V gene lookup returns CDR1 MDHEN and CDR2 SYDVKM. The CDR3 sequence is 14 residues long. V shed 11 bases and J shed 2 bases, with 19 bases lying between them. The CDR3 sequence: CACKRASSPYEQYF. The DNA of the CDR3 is TGTGCCTGCAAGAGGGCTTCTTCTCCCTACGAGCAGTACTTC.

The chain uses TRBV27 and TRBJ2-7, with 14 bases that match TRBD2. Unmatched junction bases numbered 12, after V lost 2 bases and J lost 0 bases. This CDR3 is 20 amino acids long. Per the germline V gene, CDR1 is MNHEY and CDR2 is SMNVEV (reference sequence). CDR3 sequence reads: CASSLRRLAGGPMSSYEQYF. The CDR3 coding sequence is TGTGCCAGCAGTTTACGACGACTAGCGGGAGGGCCGATGAGCTCCTACGAGCAGTACTTC.

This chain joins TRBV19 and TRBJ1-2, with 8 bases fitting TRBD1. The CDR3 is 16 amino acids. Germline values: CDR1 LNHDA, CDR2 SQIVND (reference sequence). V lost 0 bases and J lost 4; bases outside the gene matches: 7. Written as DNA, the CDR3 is TGTGCCAGTAGTATAGATCTCCGGCAGGGGGCCTATGGCTACACCTTC. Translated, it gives CASSIDLRQGAYGYTF.

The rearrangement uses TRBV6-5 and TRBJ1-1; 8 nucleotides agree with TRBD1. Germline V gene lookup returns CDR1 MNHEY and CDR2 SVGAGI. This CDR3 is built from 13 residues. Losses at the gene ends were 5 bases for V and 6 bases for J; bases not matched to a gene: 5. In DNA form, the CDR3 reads TGTGCCAGCAGTACCAGGGGGCGGCCTGAAGCTTTCTTT. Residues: CASSTRGRPEAFF.